This T cell receptor beta chain was sequenced for a study of OX40 agonist ivuxolimab in advanced cancers. Overall study results and limits: Some patients without response likewise showed low normalized clonal expansion. Antigen specificity remained undetermined for the expanded peripheral T cells. Dose levels from 0.1 to 3.0 mg/kg saw CD4+ and CD8+ blood T cells expand clonally by week 6. Expanded clones were, on average, more numerous in CD8+ T cells than in CD4+.

As regards this clone: Its target is unknown.

The repertoire was sequenced with immunoSEQ multiplex PCR; TCRdb's copy has only in-frame clones and lacks some. The data show around 72,000 clones, roughly nine tenths seen once. The sample was CD4+ or CD8+ T cells sorted from blood, taken in a trial of the OX40 agonist ivuxolimab. The source of this sequence is an adult with an advanced solid tumor such as melanoma, head and neck, liver or kidney cancer.

The CDR3: CASSTSTGGHGELFF. The CDR3 region has the DNA TGTGCCAGCAGTACCTCGACAGGGGGCCACGGGGAGCTGTTTTTT. The chain is built from TRBV6-6 and TRBJ2-2; 10 bases line up with TRBD1. From germline, CDR1 is MNHNY and CDR2 SVGAGI (reference sequence). This CDR3 is 15 amino acids long. The J segment lost 7 bases and the V segment lost 5 bases, leaving 7 bases of the junction unmatched.